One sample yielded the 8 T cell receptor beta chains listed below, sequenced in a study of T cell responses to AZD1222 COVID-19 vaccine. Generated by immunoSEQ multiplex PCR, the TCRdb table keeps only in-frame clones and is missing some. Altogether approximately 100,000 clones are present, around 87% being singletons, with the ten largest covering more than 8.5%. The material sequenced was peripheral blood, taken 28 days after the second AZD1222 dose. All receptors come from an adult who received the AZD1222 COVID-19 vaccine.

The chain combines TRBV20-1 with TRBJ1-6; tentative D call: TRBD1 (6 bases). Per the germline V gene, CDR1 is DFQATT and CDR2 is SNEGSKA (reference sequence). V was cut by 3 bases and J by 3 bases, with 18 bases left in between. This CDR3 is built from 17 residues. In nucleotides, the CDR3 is TGCAGTGCTAGTTCGGAGGACAGAGGAAACTATAATTCACCCCTCCACTTT. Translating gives CSASSEDRGNYNSPLHF.

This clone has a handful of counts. The CDR3 DNA is TGTGCCAGCTCACCGAGCCGGGACGGGGGTGTCACTGAAGCTTTCTTT. This gives the protein CASSPSRDGGVTEAFF. The chain couples TRBV18 to TRBJ1-1, with D maybe TRBD1 (5 bases). The CDR3 runs 16 residues. Per germline, CDR1 KGHSH and CDR2 LQKENI. The V gene lost 3 bases and the J gene lost 4 bases, with 18 bases spanning the gap. Full variable domain (remainder filled in from reference TRBV18 and TRBJ1-1): NAGVMQNPRHLVRRRGQEARLRCSPMKGHSHVYWYRQLPEEGLKFMVYLQKENIIDESGMPKERFSAEFPKEGPSILRIQQVVRGDSAAYFCASSPSRDGGVTEAFFGQGTRLTVV.

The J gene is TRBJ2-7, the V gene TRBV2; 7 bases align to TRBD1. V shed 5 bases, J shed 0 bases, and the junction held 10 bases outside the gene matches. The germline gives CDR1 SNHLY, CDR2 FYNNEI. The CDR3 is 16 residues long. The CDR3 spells CASSYDRVTVSYEQYF. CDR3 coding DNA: TGTGCCAGCAGTTACGACAGGGTAACCGTCTCCTACGAGCAGTACTTC.

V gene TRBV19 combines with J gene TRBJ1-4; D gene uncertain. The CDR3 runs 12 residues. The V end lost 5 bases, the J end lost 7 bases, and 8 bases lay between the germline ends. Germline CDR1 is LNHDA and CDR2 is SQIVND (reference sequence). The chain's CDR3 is CASSPGVEKLFF. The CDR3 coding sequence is TGTGCCAGTAGTCCTGGGGTTGAAAAACTGTTTTTT.

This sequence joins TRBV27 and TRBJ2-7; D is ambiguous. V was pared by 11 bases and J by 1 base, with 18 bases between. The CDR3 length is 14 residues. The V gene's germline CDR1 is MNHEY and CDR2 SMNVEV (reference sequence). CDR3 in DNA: TGTGCCTCCAGTCCCGGCGGAACTTCCTACGAGCAGTACTTC. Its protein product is CASSPGGTSYEQYF.

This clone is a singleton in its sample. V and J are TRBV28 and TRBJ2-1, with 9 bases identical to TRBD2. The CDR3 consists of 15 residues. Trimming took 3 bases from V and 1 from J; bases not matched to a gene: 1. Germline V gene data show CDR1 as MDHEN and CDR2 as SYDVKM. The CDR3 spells CASSLTSGSYNEQFF. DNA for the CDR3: TGTGCCAGCAGTTTGACTAGCGGATCCTACAATGAGCAGTTCTTC.

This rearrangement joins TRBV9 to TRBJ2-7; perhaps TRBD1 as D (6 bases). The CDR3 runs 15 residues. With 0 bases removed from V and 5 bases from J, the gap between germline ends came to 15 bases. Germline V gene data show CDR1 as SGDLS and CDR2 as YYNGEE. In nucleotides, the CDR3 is TGTGCCAGCAGCGTAGACCTAGATCCAGGGGACGAGCAGTACTTC. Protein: CASSVDLDPGDEQYF.

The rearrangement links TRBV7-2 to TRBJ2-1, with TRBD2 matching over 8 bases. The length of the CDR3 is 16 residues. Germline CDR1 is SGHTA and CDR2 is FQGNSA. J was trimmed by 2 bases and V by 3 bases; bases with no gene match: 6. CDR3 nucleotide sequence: TGTGCCAGCAGCTTTAGGAGGCGGGGGGCCTACAATGAGCAGTTCTTC. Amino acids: CASSFRRRGAYNEQFF.